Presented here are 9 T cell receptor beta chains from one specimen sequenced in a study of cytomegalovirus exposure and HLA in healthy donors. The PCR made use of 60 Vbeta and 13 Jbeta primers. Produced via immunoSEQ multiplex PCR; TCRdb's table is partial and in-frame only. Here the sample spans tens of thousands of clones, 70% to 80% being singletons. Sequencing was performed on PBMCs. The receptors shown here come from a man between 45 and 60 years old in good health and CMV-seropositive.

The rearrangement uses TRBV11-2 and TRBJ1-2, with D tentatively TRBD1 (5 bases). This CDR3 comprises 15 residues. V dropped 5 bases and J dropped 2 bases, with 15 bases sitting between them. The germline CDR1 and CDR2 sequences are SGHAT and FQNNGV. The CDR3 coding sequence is TGTGCCAGCAGCCCCGGATTAAGACAGAACTATGGCTACACCTTC. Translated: CASSPGLRQNYGYTF. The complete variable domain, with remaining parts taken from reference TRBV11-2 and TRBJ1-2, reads EAGVAQSPRYKIIEKRQSVAFWCNPISGHATLYWYQQILGQGPKLLIQFQNNGVVDDSQLPKDRFSAERLKGVDSTLKIQPAKLEDSAVYLCASSPGLRQNYGYTFGSGTRLTVV.

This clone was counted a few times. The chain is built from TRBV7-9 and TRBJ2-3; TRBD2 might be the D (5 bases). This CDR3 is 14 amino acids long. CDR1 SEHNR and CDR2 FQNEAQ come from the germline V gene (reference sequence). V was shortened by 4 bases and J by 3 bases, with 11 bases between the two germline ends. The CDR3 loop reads CASSSRTLTDTQYF. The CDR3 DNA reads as TGTGCCAGCAGCTCCCGGACTTTAACAGATACGCAGTATTTT.

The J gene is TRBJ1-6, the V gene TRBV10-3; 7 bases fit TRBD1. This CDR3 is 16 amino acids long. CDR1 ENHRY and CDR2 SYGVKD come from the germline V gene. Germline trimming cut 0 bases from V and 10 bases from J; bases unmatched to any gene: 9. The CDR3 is CAISESEGPGGSPLHF. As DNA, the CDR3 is TGTGCCATCAGTGAGTCGGAAGGTCCAGGGGGGTCACCCCTCCACTTT.

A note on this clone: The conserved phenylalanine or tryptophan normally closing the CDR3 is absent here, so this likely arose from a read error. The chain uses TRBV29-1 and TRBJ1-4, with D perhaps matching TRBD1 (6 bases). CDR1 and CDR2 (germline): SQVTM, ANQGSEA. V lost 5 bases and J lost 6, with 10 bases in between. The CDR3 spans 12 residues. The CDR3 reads CSVYSGDEKLFL. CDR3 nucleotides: TGCAGCGTTTACTCAGGGGATGAAAAACTGTTTTTG.

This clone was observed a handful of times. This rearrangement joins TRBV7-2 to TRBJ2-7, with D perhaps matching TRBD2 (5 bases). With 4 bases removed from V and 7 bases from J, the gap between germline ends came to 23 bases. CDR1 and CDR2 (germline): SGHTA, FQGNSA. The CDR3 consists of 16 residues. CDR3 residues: CASSSAGAPRNSEQYF. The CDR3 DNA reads TGTGCCAGCAGCTCCGCGGGCGCTCCCCGCAATTCTGAGCAGTACTTC.

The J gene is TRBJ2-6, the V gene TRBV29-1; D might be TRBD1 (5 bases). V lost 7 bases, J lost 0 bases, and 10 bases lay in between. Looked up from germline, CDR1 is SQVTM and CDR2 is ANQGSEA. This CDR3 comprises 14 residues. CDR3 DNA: TGCAGCGACAGGAGCCTCTCTGGGGCCAACGTCCTGACTTTC. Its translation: CSDRSLSGANVLTF. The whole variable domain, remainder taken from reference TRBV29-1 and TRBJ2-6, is SAVISQKPSRDICQRGTSLTIQCQVDSQVTMMFWYRQQPGQSLTLIATANQGSEATYESGFVIDKFPISRPNLTFSTLTVSNMSPEDSSIYLCSDRSLSGANVLTFGAGSRLTVL.

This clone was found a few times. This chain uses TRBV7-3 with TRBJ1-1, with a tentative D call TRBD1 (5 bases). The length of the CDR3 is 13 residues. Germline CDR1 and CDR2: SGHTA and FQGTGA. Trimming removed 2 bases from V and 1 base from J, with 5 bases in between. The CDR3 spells CASSLQGNTEAFF. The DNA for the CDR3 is TGTGCCAGCAGCTTACAGGGGAACACTGAAGCTTTCTTT.

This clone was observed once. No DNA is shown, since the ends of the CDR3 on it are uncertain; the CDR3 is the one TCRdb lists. The CDR3 protein is CASSLGPPLWNEQFF. The V gene is TRBV5-4, the J gene TRBJ2-1; the table calls TRBD2, which could not be checked here. 15 amino acids form the CDR3, both terminal residues included. Germline CDR1 is SGHNT and CDR2 is YYREEE (reference sequence).

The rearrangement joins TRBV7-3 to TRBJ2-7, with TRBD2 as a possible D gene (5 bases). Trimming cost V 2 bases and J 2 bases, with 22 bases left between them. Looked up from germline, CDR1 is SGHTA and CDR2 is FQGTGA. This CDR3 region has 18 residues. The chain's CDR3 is CASSLQPLGSGPPYEQYF. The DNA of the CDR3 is TGTGCCAGCAGCTTACAGCCCCTAGGGAGCGGACCACCCTACGAGCAGTACTTC.